Given below is one T cell receptor (beta chain) in context. The target of this receptor is not known. The junction shows a germline mismatch at one end, possibly a read error. The receptor library was made with the immunoSEQ multiplex PCR assay. Roughly 9.8 x 10^4 TCR templates per sample were assayed on the deep sequencing platform. Genomic DNA extracted from sorted T cells was the material used for TCRbeta CDR3 sequencing. The original pipeline was this. The R programming language was used for clonal analysis of the TCRbeta CDR3 data. Unstimulated samples were compared with post-reaction CFSE-low samples to define alloreactive CD4+ and CD8+ clones. Alloreactive CD4+ clones were assigned to regulatory or non-regulatory origin by matching sequences to sorted unstimulated Treg and non-Treg repertoires. This is the immuneACCESS table as TCRdb keeps it, with only in-frame sequences that have V and J called. A part of the clones is gone; compared with another copy, unresolved V genes explain less than half, and the rest is unexplained. That table is the source of V, J and clone size, and D and trimming were worked out from the DNA. Present in this sample are tens of thousands of clones, less than 95% of which were seen just once. Of the sample, more than 25% is held by the ten largest clones.

TCRbeta CDR3 sequencing was performed on sorted unstimulated T cells and on proliferating T cells recovered from mixed lymphocyte reactions. Fresh whole blood from approximately ten HLA-typed healthy donors was used to isolate PBMCs. CDR1 and CDR2, looked up from the germline V gene (reference sequence), are SSHAT and FNYEAQ. The CDR3 has 15 amino acids, counting the end cysteine and phenylalanine. Only the CDR3 region is kept as DNA, spanning 45 bases read in frame from base 1. This specimen comes from a study of siplizumab effects on memory and regulatory T cells (dated by TCRdb to 2018 to 2020). For the study in its entirety: The study examined how the anti-CD2 antibody siplizumab affects alloreactive T-cell subsets in allogeneic mixed lymphocyte reactions built from human PBMCs. Overall study results and their limits: Among mappable alloreactive CD4+ clones, an average Treg-derived fraction of less than 70% was observed with siplizumab, compared with approximately 26% in control reactions. Unstimulated naive T cells appeared to be more diverse than memory T cells, and naive cells seemed to make a substantial contribution to the alloresponse. The suppressive function of proliferating Tregs from siplizumab cultures was not functionally confirmed. About 80-96% of proliferating CD4+ or CD8+ clones could not be given a naive or memory phenotype. Because sequences below about 10^-5 frequency were poorly captured, only a minor fraction of alloreactive clones could be mapped to unstimulated subsets. Siplizumab significantly lowered the cumulative frequency of alloreactive sequences that could be traced to unstimulated CD4+ memory T cells.

The chain couples TRBV7-7 to TRBJ2-7, with 7 junctional bases fitting TRBD1. This clonotype originated in a human donor in good health. The sequenced sample was CD8+ T cells sorted from blood. The CDR3 in this case is CASSLGQASTYEQYF. The DNA is TGTGCTAGCAGCTTAGGACAGGCCTCCACCTACGAGCAGTACTTC.